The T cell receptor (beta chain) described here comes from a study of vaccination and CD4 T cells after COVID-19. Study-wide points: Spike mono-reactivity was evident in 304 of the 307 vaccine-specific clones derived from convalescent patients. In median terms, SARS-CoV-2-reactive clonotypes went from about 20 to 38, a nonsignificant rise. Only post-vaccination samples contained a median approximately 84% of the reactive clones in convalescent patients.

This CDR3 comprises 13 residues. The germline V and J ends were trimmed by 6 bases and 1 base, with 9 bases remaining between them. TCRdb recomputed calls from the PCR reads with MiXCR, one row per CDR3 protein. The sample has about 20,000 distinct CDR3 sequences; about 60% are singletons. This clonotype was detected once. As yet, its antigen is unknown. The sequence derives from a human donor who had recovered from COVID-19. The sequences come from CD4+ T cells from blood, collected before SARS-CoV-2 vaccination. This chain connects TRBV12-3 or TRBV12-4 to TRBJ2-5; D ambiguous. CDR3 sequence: CASSLGFQETQYF. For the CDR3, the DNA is TGTGCCAGCAGCCTCGGGTTCCAAGAGACCCAGTACTTC.